This T cell receptor beta chain was found in a study of breast tumors, draining lymph nodes, adjacent tissues. MiXCR was run by TCRdb on the multiplex PCR reads, yielding one entry per CDR3 protein. This sample has around 140,000 distinct CDR3 sequences, with approximately 20% found just once. Regarding this clonotype: Its ends do not fully match the called genes, so a read error is possible.

The lymph nodes were axillary draining lymph nodes from breast cancer patients. This clonotype was obtained from a female donor with breast cancer. Some clones in this sample may be carry-over from other donors' samples. The sequencing sample was made of axillary lymph node tissue.

Here the CDR3 DNA reads TGTGCCAGCAGTTTTAGCGGGAGTTGGATAGATACGCGGTATTTT. Translated: CASSFSGSWIDTRYF. J is TRBJ2-3 and V is TRBV27; TRBD2 matches 9 bases. The germline gives CDR1 MNHEY, CDR2 SMNVEV (reference sequence). The CDR3 is 15 residues long.